The entry that follows covers one T cell receptor (beta chain) sequence. Its antigen remains unknown. The sample belongs to a study of CXCR3-negative and CXCR3-positive naive CD8 T cells. Findings and caveats of the study: CXCR3-expressing naive cells carried TRB CDR3s more hydrophobic than those of CXCR3-negative naive cells.

Triplicate sorts of 300,000 cells per CD8+ subset. Libraries were UMI-labeled 5' RACE TRB cDNA. TCRdb reanalyzed the 5' RACE reads, giving one entry per CDR3 protein sequence and no DNA. In total, the table holds 120,000 to 150,000 distinct CDR3 sequences. This sequence originates from a human donor in good health. Some clones in this sample may be carry-over from other donors' samples. The sequenced sample consisted of naive CXCR3+ CD8+ T cells from blood. Noted subset: CD45RO-CCR7+CD27+CD95- naive CD8+ T cells expressing CXCR3 (TNR3+).

The CDR3 spells CASSSGSSYNEQFF. The V and J genes are TRBV27 and TRBJ2-1. The CDR3 length is 14 residues. Germline V gene data show CDR1 as MNHEY and CDR2 as SMNVEV (reference sequence).